The rows below give T cell receptor beta chains drawn from one sample of a study of identical twins. Via MiXCR, TCRdb re-called the 5' RACE reads, giving one row per CDR3 protein. The sample has roughly 490,000 distinct CDR3 sequences, 13% to 15% seen once. This sample was shared with a second study, whose subject was yellow fever vaccine responses in identical twins.

Sequences were obtained from CD4+ T cells sorted from blood. Receptors originate from a woman under 30 in good health. The CDR3 runs from the conserved cysteine through the conserved F or W. D genes are given only for firm matches. The size field is filled for only some rows; it gives once, few, many or a size class.

CDR3 protein | CDR3 DNA | J gene | clone size | V gene | D gene
CASSYKASGSSSYEQYF | TGTGCCAGCAGTTACAAGGCTAGCGGATCAAGCTCCTACGAGCAGTACTTC | TRBJ2-7 | . | TRBV6-5 | TRBD2
CASTLGGSNQPQHF | TGTGCCAGCACCCTCGGAGGGAGCAATCAGCCCCAGCATTTT | TRBJ1-5 | . | TRBV6-1 | .
CSARDLTRDRELFF | TGCAGTGCTAGAGATCTAACCCGGGATCGGGAGCTGTTTTTT | TRBJ2-2 | . | TRBV20-1 | .
CASSLVRGKAYNEQFF | TGTGCCAGCAGCTTAGTACGGGGGAAGGCCTACAATGAGCAGTTCTTC | TRBJ2-1 | . | TRBV7-3 | .
CASSSGLGSSYNEQFF | TGTGCCAGCAGCTCCGGACTGGGGAGCTCCTACAATGAGCAGTTCTTC | TRBJ2-1 | many | TRBV4-2 | .
CASSVEDGPYEQYF | TGTGCCAGCAGTGTGGAGGACGGCCCCTACGAGCAGTACTTC | TRBJ2-7 | . | TRBV2 | .
CSVRGTLNTEAFF | TGCAGCGTTAGAGGGACCCTGAACACTGAAGCTTTCTTT | TRBJ1-1 | . | TRBV29-1 | .
CASSLMTGQGSYNEQFF | TGCGCCAGCAGCTTGATGACCGGACAGGGCTCCTACAATGAGCAGTTCTTC | TRBJ2-1 | few | TRBV5-1 | TRBD1
CASSALALAYEQYF | TGTGCCAGCAGTGCACTAGCTCTAGCGTATGAGCAGTACTTC | TRBJ2-7 | once | TRBV2 | .
CASSPTNNEQFF | TGTGCCAGCTCACCAACGAATAATGAGCAGTTCTTC | TRBJ2-1 | . | TRBV18 | .
CASSSRPGQGAEQYF | TGTGCCAGCAGCTCACGGCCGGGACAGGGAGCCGAGCAGTACTTC | TRBJ2-7 | few | TRBV7-9 | TRBD1
CASRATSGGAGEQFF | TGTGCCAGCAGGGCCACTAGCGGGGGGGCGGGTGAGCAGTTCTTC | TRBJ2-1 | few | TRBV12-3/TRBV12-4 | TRBD2
CASSFKQEYYNEQFF | TGTGCCAGCAGTTTCAAACAGGAGTACTACAATGAGCAGTTCTTC | TRBJ2-1 | few | TRBV12-3/TRBV12-4 | .
CASSFGPAGALGSGANVLTF | TGTGCCAGCAGCTTTGGGCCAGCGGGAGCCCTTGGCTCTGGGGCCAACGTCCTGACTTTC | TRBJ2-6 | . | TRBV11-2 | TRBD2
CASSISGFSSYNEQFF | TGTGCCAGCAGCATAAGCGGGTTTAGCTCCTACAATGAGCAGTTCTTC | TRBJ2-1 | . | TRBV7-2 | .
CASRPQGDNQPQHF | TGTGCCAGCCGACCACAGGGGGACAATCAGCCCCAGCATTTT | TRBJ1-5 | many | TRBV28 | TRBD1
CASSGRTGKYQETQYF | TGTGCCAGTAGTGGGAGGACAGGGAAGTACCAAGAGACCCAGTACTTC | TRBJ2-5 | . | TRBV19 | TRBD1
CASSPGPTGSPLHF | TGTGCCAGCAGCCCGGGCCCAACGGGTTCACCCCTCCACTTT | TRBJ1-6 | few | TRBV7-2 | .
CASSQDLLTYEQYF | TGCGCCAGCAGCCAAGATCTTCTAACCTACGAGCAGTACTTC | TRBJ2-7 | . | TRBV4-3 | .
CASSLDAASGNTIYF | TGCGCCAGCAGCTTGGACGCCGCCTCTGGAAACACCATATATTTT | TRBJ1-3 | few | TRBV5-1 | .
CASSSGRGLAGGVRDTQYF | TGTGCCAGCAGTTCGGGCAGGGGACTAGCGGGAGGAGTCCGAGATACGCAGTATTTT | TRBJ2-3 | . | TRBV6-2/TRBV6-3 | TRBD2
CAALTNSEAFF | TGTGCAGCCCTGACGAACTCTGAAGCTTTCTTT | TRBJ1-1 | few | TRBV19 | .
CASSSLQGLSTDTQYF | TGTGCCAGCAGCAGCTTACAGGGGTTAAGCACAGATACGCAGTATTTT | TRBJ2-3 | . | TRBV5-6 | TRBD1
CSARGAGGNEQFF | TGCAGTGCTAGAGGCGCGGGGGGGAATGAGCAGTTCTTC | TRBJ2-1 | . | TRBV20-1 | TRBD2
CASSLVGQGNLYEQFF | TGTGCCAGCAGCTTAGTCGGACAGGGGAATTTGTATGAGCAGTTCTTC | TRBJ2-1 | many | TRBV7-9 | TRBD1
CASSLASSGQYF | TGTGCCAGCAGTTTAGCCAGCTCCGGGCAGTACTTC | TRBJ2-7 | . | TRBV12-3/TRBV12-4 | .
CASSLGLAGGFTDTQYF | TGTGCCAGCAGCTTGGGACTAGCGGGGGGGTTCACAGATACGCAGTATTTT | TRBJ2-3 | . | TRBV5-6 | TRBD2
CASSSGLVGSRRGNEQFF | TGTGCCAGCAGCTCGGGTCTTGTAGGCAGCAGAAGAGGCAATGAGCAGTTCTTC | TRBJ2-1 | . | TRBV11-2 | .
CATRAGGRLDTQYF | TGTGCCACCCGGGCGGGGGGGCGCCTAGATACGCAGTATTTT | TRBJ2-3 | . | TRBV15 | TRBD2
CASSLYGAKNIQYF | TGTGCCAGCAGCTTATATGGGGCCAAAAACATTCAGTACTTC | TRBJ2-4 | many | TRBV7-2 | .
CSATSGRGEAFF | TGCAGTGCAACTTCGGGACGTGGTGAAGCTTTCTTT | TRBJ1-1 | many | TRBV20-1 | .
CASKGRGRYTEAFF | TGTGCCAGCAAGGGCAGGGGTCGGTATACTGAAGCTTTCTTT | TRBJ1-1 | . | TRBV6-1 | .
CASSPPGLAGGHNEQFF | TGTGCCAGCTCACCACCGGGACTAGCGGGGGGGCACAATGAGCAGTTCTTC | TRBJ2-1 | . | TRBV18 | TRBD2
CSARDGGQQPQHF | TGCAGTGCTAGAGATGGGGGGCAACAGCCCCAGCATTTT | TRBJ1-5 | many | TRBV20-1 | .
CASSIRPQNVAKNIQYF | TGTGCCAGTAGTATCCGGCCGCAAAATGTTGCCAAAAACATTCAGTACTTC | TRBJ2-4 | . | TRBV19 | .
CASSSSIVRDLNEQFF | TGTGCCAGCAGTTCCTCGATAGTCAGGGATTTGAATGAGCAGTTCTTC | TRBJ2-1 | . | TRBV6-5 | .
CASRRAGVGDTQYF | TGTGCCAGCAGAAGAGCGGGGGTCGGAGATACGCAGTATTTT | TRBJ2-3 | many | TRBV2 | TRBD2
CASSYRGGNEQFF | TGTGCCAGCAGTTACCGAGGCGGGAATGAGCAGTTCTTC | TRBJ2-1 | few | TRBV6-5 | .
CASSNPPGYEQYF | TGCGCCAGCAGCAACCCTCCCGGCTACGAGCAGTACTTC | TRBJ2-7 | few | TRBV5-1 | .
CASSLAGTGAPYEQYF | TGTGCCAGCAGCTTAGCCGGAACAGGGGCCCCCTACGAGCAGTACTTC | TRBJ2-7 | . | TRBV7-2 | TRBD1
CASSFRQGLSEAFF | TGTGCCAGCAGCTTTAGGCAGGGCTTGAGTGAAGCTTTCTTT | TRBJ1-1 | many | TRBV7-9 | .
CASSQDAQPNTGELFF | TGCGCCAGCAGCCAAGATGCACAGCCAAACACCGGGGAGCTGTTTTTT | TRBJ2-2 | few | TRBV4-3 | .
CASSLVWEPGELFF | TGTGCCAGCAGTTTAGTTTGGGAGCCCGGGGAGCTGTTTTTT | TRBJ2-2 | . | TRBV12-3/TRBV12-4 | .
CASSLEQASYEQYF | TGTGCCAGCAGCCTCGAACAGGCCTCCTACGAGCAGTACTTC | TRBJ2-7 | . | TRBV7-3 | .
CSVDGGLPDTQYF | TGCAGCGTTGATGGCGGGTTGCCAGATACGCAGTATTTT | TRBJ2-3 | few | TRBV29-1 | .
CASSAGLAGLLGYNEQFF | TGTGCCAGCAGTGCGGGACTAGCGGGACTATTGGGCTACAATGAGCAGTTCTTC | TRBJ2-1 | . | TRBV6-2/TRBV6-3 | TRBD2
CASSVGDGPYEQYF | TGTGCCAGCAGCGTAGGGGACGGCCCCTACGAGCAGTACTTC | TRBJ2-7 | few | TRBV3-1 | .
CASSYSAGGPYNEQFF | TGTGCCAGCAGTTACTCGGCGGGAGGGCCCTACAATGAGCAGTTCTTC | TRBJ2-1 | few | TRBV6-5 | TRBD2
CASTSNRMNTGELFF | TGCGCCAGCACCTCGAACAGAATGAACACCGGGGAGCTGTTTTTT | TRBJ2-2 | . | TRBV5-1 | .
CASSIGQDYSTDTQYF | TGTGCCAGCAGCATCGGACAGGACTATAGCACAGATACGCAGTATTTT | TRBJ2-3 | few | TRBV5-8 | .
CASSFDRGSEQYF | TGTGCCAGCAGTTTTGACAGGGGATCCGAGCAGTACTTC | TRBJ2-7 | . | TRBV12-3/TRBV12-4 | TRBD1
CSVKETPTLADEQYF | TGCAGCGTCAAAGAGACCCCCACATTGGCTGACGAGCAGTACTTC | TRBJ2-7 | few | TRBV29-1 | .
CASSQESEAGVRYNEQFF | TGTGCCAGCAGCCAAGAGTCGGAAGCGGGAGTGAGATACAATGAGCAGTTCTTC | TRBJ2-1 | . | TRBV4-2 | TRBD2
CASSYLGSTGELFF | TGTGCCAGCAGTTACTTAGGATCCACCGGGGAGCTGTTTTTT | TRBJ2-2 | . | TRBV27 | .
CACSALGGGQAQTYEQYF | TGTGCCTGCAGCGCTCTAGGGGGAGGACAGGCACAAACATACGAGCAGTACTTC | TRBJ2-7 | . | TRBV2 | .
CSAQDPIVYEQYF | TGCAGTGCTCAGGATCCGATTGTCTACGAGCAGTACTTC | TRBJ2-7 | . | TRBV20-1 | .
CATSRGRALVPTNYGYTF | TGTGCCACCAGCAGAGGTCGAGCATTGGTGCCCACTAACTATGGCTACACCTTC | TRBJ1-2 | many | TRBV15 | .
CASSHGLAESTDTQYF | TGTGCCAGCAGCCACGGACTAGCGGAGTCCACAGATACGCAGTATTTT | TRBJ2-3 | few | TRBV4-2 | TRBD2
CASSPSSRVHEQYF | TGTGCCAGCAGTCCCTCTTCTCGGGTTCACGAGCAGTACTTC | TRBJ2-7 | many | TRBV28 | .
CASSLTGQIYEQYF | TGTGCCAGCAGCTTAACCGGACAGATCTACGAGCAGTACTTC | TRBJ2-7 | . | TRBV7-2 | .